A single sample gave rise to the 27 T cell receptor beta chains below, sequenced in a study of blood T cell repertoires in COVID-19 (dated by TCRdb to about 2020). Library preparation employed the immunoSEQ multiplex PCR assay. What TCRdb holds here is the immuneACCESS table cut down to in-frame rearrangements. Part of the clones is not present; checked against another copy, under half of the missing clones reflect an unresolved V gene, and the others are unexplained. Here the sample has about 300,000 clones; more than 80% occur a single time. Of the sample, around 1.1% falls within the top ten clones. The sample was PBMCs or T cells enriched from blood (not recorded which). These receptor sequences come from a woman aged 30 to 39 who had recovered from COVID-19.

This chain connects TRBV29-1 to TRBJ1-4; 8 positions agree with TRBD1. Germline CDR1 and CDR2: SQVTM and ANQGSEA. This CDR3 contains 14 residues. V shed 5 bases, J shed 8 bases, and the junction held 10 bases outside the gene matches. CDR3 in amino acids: CSVTPSGGEEKLFF. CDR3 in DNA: TGCAGCGTTACCCCCTCAGGGGGCGAGGAAAAACTGTTTTTT.

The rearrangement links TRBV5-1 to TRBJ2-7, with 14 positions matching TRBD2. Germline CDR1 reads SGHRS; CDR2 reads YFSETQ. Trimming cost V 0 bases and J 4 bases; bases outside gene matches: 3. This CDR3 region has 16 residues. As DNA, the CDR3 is TGCGCCAGCAGCTTGGGACTAGCGGGAGGGCCTTACGAGCAGTACTTC. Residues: CASSLGLAGGPYEQYF. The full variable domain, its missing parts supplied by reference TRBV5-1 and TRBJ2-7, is KAGVTQTPRYLIKTRGQQVTLSCSPISGHRSVSWYQQTPGQGLQFLFEYFSETQRNKGNFPGRFSGRQFSNSRSEMNVSTLELGDSALYLCASSLGLAGGPYEQYFGPGTRLTVT.

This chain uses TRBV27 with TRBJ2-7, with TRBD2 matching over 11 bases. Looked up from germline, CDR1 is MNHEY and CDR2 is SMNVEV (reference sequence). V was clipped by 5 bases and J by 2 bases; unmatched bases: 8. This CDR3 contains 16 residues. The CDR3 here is CASSTGLAATTYEQYF. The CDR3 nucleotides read TGTGCCAGCAGTACGGGACTAGCGGCTACGACCTACGAGCAGTACTTC.

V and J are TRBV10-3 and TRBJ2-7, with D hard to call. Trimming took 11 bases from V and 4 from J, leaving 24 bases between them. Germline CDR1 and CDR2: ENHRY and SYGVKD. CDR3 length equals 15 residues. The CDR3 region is CAASRPAGGSYEQYF. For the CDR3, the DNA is TGTGCCGCGTCACGTCCCGCTGGTGGTAGTTACGAGCAGTACTTC.

DNA of the CDR3: TGCGCCAGCAGCGAACTCCGGGGGGTCCGGGAGACCCAGTACTTC. This codes for CASSELRGVRETQYF. J is TRBJ2-5 and V is TRBV5-1; TRBD2 agrees at 7 bases. The germline V gene encodes CDR1 SGHRS and CDR2 YFSETQ. CDR3 length: 15 residues. V shed 4 bases, J shed 5 bases, and the junction held 11 bases outside the gene matches.

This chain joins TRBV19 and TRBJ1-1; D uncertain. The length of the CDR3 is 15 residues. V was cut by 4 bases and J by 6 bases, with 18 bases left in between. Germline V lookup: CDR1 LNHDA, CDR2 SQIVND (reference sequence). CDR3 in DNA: TGTGCCAGTAGTACCGACGAGGGAGGGTTAGCTGAAGCTTTCTTT. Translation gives CASSTDEGGLAEAFF. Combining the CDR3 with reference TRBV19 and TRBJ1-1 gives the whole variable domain DGGITQSPKYLFRKEGQNVTLSCEQNLNHDAMYWYRQDPGQGLRLIYYSQIVNDFQKGDIAEGYSVSREKKESFPLTVTSAQKNPTAFYLCASSTDEGGLAEAFFGQGTRLTVV.

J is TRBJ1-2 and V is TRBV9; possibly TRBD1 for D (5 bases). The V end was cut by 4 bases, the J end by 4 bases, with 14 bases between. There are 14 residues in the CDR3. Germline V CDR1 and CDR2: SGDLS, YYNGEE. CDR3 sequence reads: CASSLEGLGYGYTF. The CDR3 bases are TGTGCCAGCAGCCTAGAGGGGCTTGGCTATGGCTACACCTTC.

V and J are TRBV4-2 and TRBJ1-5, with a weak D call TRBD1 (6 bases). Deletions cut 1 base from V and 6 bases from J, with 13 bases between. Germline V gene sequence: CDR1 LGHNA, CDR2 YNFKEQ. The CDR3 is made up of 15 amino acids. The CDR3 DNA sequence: TGTGCCAGCAGCCAAGGTTCAGGGGAAGTTCAGCCCCAGCATTTT. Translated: CASSQGSGEVQPQHF.

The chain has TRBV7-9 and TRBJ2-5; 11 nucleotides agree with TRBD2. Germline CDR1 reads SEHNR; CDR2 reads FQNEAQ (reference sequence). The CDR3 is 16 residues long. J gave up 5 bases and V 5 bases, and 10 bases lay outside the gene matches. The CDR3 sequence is CASSLLGTSGSETQYF. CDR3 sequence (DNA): TGTGCCAGCAGCCTCCTTGGGACTAGCGGTTCGGAGACCCAGTACTTC.

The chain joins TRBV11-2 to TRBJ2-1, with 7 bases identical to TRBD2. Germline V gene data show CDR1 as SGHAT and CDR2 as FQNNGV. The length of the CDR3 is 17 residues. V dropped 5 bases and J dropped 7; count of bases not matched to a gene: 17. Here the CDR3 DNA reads TGTGCCAGCAGCGCAACAAGGGGAGGGGTATTACAGAATGAGCAGTTCTTC. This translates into CASSATRGGVLQNEQFF.

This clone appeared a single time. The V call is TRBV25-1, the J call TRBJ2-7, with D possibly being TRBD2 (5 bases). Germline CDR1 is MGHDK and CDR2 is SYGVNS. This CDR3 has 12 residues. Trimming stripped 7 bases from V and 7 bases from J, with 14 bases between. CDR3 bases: TGTGCCAGCACCTTTTTGAGCGGTGAGCAGTACTTC. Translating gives CASTFLSGEQYF.

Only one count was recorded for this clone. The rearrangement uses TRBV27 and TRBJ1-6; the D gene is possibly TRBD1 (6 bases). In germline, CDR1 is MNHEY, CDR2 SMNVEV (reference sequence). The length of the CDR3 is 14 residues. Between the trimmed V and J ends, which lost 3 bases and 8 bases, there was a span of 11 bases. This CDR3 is CASSFQGTHSPLHF. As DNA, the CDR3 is TGTGCCAGCAGTTTCCAAGGGACACATTCACCCCTCCACTTT.

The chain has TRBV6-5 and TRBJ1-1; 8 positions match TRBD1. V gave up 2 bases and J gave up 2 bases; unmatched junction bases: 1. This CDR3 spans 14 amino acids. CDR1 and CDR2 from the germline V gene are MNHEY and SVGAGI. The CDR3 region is CASSYDRGNTEAFF. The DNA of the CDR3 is TGTGCCAGCAGTTACGACAGGGGTAACACTGAAGCTTTCTTT.

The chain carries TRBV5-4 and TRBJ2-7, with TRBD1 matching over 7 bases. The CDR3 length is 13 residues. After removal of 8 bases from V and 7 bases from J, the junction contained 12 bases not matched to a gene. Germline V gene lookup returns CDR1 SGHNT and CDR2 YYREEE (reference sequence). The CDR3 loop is CASRQGPFSEQYF. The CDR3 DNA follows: TGTGCCAGTCGACAGGGCCCGTTTTCGGAGCAGTACTTC.

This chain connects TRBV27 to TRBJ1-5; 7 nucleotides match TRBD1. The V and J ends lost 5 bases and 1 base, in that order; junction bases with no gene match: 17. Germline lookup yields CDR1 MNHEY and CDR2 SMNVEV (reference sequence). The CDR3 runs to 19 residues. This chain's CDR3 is CASSPTALGTAFSNQPQHF. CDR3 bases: TGTGCCAGCAGTCCTACAGCCCTTGGGACAGCTTTCAGCAATCAGCCCCAGCATTTT.

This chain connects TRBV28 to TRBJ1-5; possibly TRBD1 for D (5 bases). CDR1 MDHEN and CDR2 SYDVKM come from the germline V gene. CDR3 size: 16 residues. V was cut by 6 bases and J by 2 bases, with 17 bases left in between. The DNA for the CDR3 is TGTGCCAGCAGCCGGTGGGTAGGGGTGGGCAATCAGCCCCAGCATTTT. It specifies CASSRWVGVGNQPQHF.

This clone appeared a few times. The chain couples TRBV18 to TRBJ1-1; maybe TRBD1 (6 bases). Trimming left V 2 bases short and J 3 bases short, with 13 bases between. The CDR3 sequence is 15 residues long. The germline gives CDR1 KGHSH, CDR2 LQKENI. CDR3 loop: CASSPGQILDTEAFF. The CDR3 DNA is TGTGCCAGCTCACCAGGACAGATCCTCGACACTGAAGCTTTCTTT.

CDR3 nucleotides: TGTGCCAGCAGCTCGGGACACGGCACCGGGGAGCTGTTTTTT. Amino acids: CASSSGHGTGELFF. V and J are TRBV11-3 and TRBJ2-2; perhaps TRBD1 as D (6 bases). Germline V gene data show CDR1 as SGHNT and CDR2 as YENEEA. There are 14 residues in the CDR3. Between the trimmed V and J ends, which lost 4 bases and 4 bases, there was a span of 10 bases. The full variable domain, with the rest looked up from reference TRBV11-3 and TRBJ2-2, is EAGVVQSPRYKIIEKKQPVAFWCNPISGHNTLYWYLQNLGQGPELLIRYENEEAVDDSQLPKDRFSAERLKGVDSTLKIQPAELGDSAVYLCASSSGHGTGELFFGEGSRLTVL.

In DNA, the CDR3 is TGTGCCACCAGCAGAGGAGAAACAGGGATTAATGAAAAACTGTTTTTT. Amino acid sequence: CATSRGETGINEKLFF. The chain recombines TRBV15 with TRBJ1-4, with a possible D match to TRBD1 (6 bases). This CDR3 comprises 16 residues. V lost 1 base and J 4 bases, leaving 13 bases between the germline ends. The germline V gene encodes CDR1 LNHNV and CDR2 YYDKDF (reference sequence).

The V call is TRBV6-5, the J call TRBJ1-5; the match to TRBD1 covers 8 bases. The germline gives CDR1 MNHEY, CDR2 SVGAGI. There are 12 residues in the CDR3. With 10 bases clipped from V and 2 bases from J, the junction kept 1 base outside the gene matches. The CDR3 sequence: CATGGGNQPQHF. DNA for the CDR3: TGTGCCACAGGGGGCGGCAATCAGCCCCAGCATTTT.

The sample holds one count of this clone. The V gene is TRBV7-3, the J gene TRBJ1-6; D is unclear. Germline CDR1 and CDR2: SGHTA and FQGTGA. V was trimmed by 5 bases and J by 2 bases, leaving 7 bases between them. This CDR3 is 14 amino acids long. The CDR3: CASSLGAYNSPLHF. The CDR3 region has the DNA TGTGCCAGCAGCCTCGGAGCCTATAATTCACCCCTCCACTTT.

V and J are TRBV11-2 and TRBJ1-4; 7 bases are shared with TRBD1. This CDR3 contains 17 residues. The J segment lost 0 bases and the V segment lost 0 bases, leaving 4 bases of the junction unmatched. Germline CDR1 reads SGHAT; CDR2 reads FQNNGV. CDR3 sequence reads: CASSLDSGTATNEKLFF. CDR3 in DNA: TGTGCCAGCAGCTTAGATTCTGGGACAGCAACTAATGAAAAACTGTTTTTT. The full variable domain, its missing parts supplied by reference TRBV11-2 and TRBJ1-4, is EAGVAQSPRYKIIEKRQSVAFWCNPISGHATLYWYQQILGQGPKLLIQFQNNGVVDDSQLPKDRFSAERLKGVDSTLKIQPAKLEDSAVYLCASSLDSGTATNEKLFFGSGTQLSVL.

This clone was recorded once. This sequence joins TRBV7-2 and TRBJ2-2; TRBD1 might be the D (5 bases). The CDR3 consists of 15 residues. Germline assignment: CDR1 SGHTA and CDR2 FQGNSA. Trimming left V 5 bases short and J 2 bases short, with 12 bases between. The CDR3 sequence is CASSLSTVNTGELFF. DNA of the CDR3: TGTGCCAGCAGCCTGTCGACAGTCAACACCGGGGAGCTGTTTTTT.

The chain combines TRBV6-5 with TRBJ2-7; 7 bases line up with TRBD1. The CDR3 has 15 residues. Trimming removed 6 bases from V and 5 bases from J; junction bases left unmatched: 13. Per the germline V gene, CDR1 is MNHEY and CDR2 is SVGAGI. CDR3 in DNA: TGTGCCAGCAGCGACCTGTTTGAGGGGGCCCACGAGCAGTACTTC. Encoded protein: CASSDLFEGAHEQYF.

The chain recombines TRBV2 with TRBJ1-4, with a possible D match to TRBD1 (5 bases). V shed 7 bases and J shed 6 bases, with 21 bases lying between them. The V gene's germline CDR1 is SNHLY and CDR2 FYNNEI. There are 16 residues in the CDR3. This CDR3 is CASKSSGGGTDEKLFF. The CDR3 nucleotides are TGTGCCAGCAAATCAAGCGGGGGAGGTACGGATGAAAAACTGTTTTTT.

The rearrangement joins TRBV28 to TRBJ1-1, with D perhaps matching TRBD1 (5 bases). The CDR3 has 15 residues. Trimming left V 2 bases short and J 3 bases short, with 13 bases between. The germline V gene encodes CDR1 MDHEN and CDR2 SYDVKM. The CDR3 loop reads CASSLPTVSHTEAFF. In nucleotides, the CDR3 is TGTGCCAGCAGTTTACCGACAGTCTCTCACACTGAAGCTTTCTTT.

CDR3 nucleotide sequence: TGTGCCACTCAAAGAACCCCCGCGGAGACCCAGTACTTC. Protein: CATQRTPAETQYF. The chain couples TRBV10-3 to TRBJ2-5; no reliable D call. The CDR3 covers 13 residues. The ends were cut back, 10 bases at V and 5 bases at J, with 17 bases in the middle. CDR1 is ENHRY and CDR2 is SYGVKD in the germline V gene.